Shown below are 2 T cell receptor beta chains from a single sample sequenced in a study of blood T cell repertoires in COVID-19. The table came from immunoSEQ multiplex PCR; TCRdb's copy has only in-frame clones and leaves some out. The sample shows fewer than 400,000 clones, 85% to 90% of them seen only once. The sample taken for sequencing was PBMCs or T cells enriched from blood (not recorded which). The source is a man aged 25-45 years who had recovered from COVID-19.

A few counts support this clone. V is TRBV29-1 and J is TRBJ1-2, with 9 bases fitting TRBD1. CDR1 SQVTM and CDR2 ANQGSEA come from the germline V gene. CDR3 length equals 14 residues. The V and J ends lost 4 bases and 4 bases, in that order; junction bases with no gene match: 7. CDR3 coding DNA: TGCAGCGTTGGTCCGGGACAGGGCGGCTATGGCTACACCTTC. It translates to CSVGPGQGGYGYTF.

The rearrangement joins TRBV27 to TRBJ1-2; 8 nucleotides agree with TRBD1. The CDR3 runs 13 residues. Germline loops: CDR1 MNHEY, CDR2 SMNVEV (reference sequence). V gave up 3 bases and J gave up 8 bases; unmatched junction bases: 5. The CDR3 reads CASSFQGADGYTF. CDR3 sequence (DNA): TGTGCCAGCAGTTTCCAGGGGGCTGACGGCTACACCTTC.